These T cell receptor beta chains were read from a single sample in a study of blood T cell repertoires in COVID-19. Profiling relied on immunoSEQ multiplex PCR, and the TCRdb table lists in-frame clones only, not all of them. The table records 190,000 or so clones, roughly 80% of them present only once. The sequencing sample was made of peripheral blood. Every receptor here comes from a man between 50 and 59 years old who had recovered from COVID-19. CDR3s include the opening cysteine and the closing phenylalanine or tryptophan. The D gene is left open where the match is weak. The listing skips clone size in some rows; elsewhere it reads once, few, many or a size class.

d_call	v_call	j_call	clone_size	cdr3_aa
NA	TRBV5-1	TRBJ2-2	NA	CASSVSSAGELFF
TRBD2	TRBV19	TRBJ2-7	NA	CASSTRLAGGPRLNEQYF
NA	TRBV11-2	TRBJ2-7	NA	CASSHTVLSYEQYF
TRBD1	TRBV10-3	TRBJ1-5	NA	CAREDRGGNQPQHF
NA	TRBV11-3	TRBJ2-3	NA	CASSLSGDADTQYF
NA	TRBV19	TRBJ1-5	NA	CASSILGGYSNQPQHF
NA	TRBV30	TRBJ2-5	NA	CAWSVRGAQETQYF
TRBD1	TRBV19	TRBJ1-1	NA	CASSPGGGNTEAFF
TRBD1	TRBV6-1	TRBJ2-7	NA	CASSDRGGRSYEQYF
TRBD2	TRBV28	TRBJ2-7	NA	CASRKGSLAGVYEQYF
NA	TRBV3-1/TRBV3-2	TRBJ2-7	NA	CASSIQGSSYEQYF
TRBD1	TRBV7-9	TRBJ1-1	NA	CASSLAVAGGEAFF
TRBD1	TRBV15	TRBJ2-1	NA	CATSTGQGGSYNEQFF
TRBD1	TRBV19	TRBJ2-7	NA	CASSISPGQTYEQYF
TRBD1	TRBV6-2/TRBV6-3	TRBJ1-5	NA	CASSYSGTGSKRPQHF
NA	TRBV9	TRBJ2-1	once	CASSGVGSGWSEQFF
TRBD2	TRBV4-2	TRBJ2-1	NA	CASSQDISAGLGQFF
NA	TRBV6-1	TRBJ2-7	NA	CASSESLADEQYF
NA	TRBV6-5	TRBJ1-2	few	CASVDPRVEGYTF
TRBD1	TRBV19	TRBJ1-2	NA	CASSADRVSGGYTF
NA	TRBV5-1	TRBJ1-2	NA	CASSLDLLRPGGYTF
TRBD2	TRBV7-2	TRBJ2-7	NA	CASSPTSDTSYEQYF
NA	TRBV14	TRBJ1-1	NA	CASSQDPGMNTEAFF
NA	TRBV27	TRBJ2-1	NA	CASSSRPTGYNEQFF
NA	TRBV5-6	TRBJ1-2	NA	CASSLPANYGYTF
NA	TRBV19	TRBJ1-2	NA	CASSPGLTNYGYTF
TRBD2	TRBV7-3	TRBJ2-3	NA	CASSSGLAADTQYF
NA	TRBV5-5	TRBJ2-7	NA	CASSTRTDDLGREQYF
TRBD1	TRBV12-3/TRBV12-4	TRBJ2-5	NA	CASNRDREETQYF
NA	TRBV4-3	TRBJ2-7	once	CASSQDWGTWGEQYF
NA	TRBV6-1	TRBJ2-5	NA	CASSEGGRETQYF
NA	TRBV7-9	TRBJ1-5	few	CASSSGSTGYSNQPQHF
NA	TRBV18	TRBJ1-2	NA	CASSPFTGQIGSGYGYTF
NA	TRBV21-1	TRBJ2-7	NA	CASSRREAFYEQYF